This T cell receptor (beta chain) was captured by sequencing in a study of identical twins. TCRdb independently ran MiXCR on the 5' RACE reads; one entry per CDR3 protein. The top ten hold less than 2% of the sample, which has 500,000 to 650,000 distinct CDR3 sequences, roughly 7.1% seen once. This clonotype was observed many times. Antigen unknown. Study observations and caveats: Those out-of-frame alpha sequences shared by twins showed an excess of low generation probability. Out-of-frame beta chain sequences displayed weaker excess sharing between twins. Model-predicted out-of-frame TCR alpha sharing fell below observed values in monozygotic twins.

These data also formed part of another study, on yellow fever vaccine responses in identical twins.

The receptor's source is a woman under 30 in good health. The sequenced sample consisted of PBMCs.

DNA for the CDR3: TGTGCCAGCAGCCCACACACCCGGGTTGAGCAGTTCTTC. Amino acid sequence: CASSPHTRVEQFF. The V and J genes are TRBV7-9 and TRBJ2-1; D ambiguous. Looked up from germline, CDR1 is SEHNR and CDR2 is FQNEAQ (reference sequence). The CDR3 covers 13 residues. V lost 5 bases and J lost 9, with 14 bases in between.